Below, 9 T cell receptor beta chains from the same sample are listed, as sequenced in a study of shared clonotypes between healthy human individuals (dated by TCRdb to 2020 to 2022). Library construction relied on the immunoSEQ multiplex PCR assay. The clones in this table, taken by TCRdb from immuneACCESS, are in-frame only. Not every clone is retained; where verified, under half of the shortfall comes from an unresolved V gene, and the cause of the rest is unknown. Present in this sample are over a million clones, 78% of which were seen just once. The ten most abundant clones make up 0.5% to 0.6% of the sample. The specimen was memory CD4+ T cells from PBMCs. The cell subset or site label corresponds to: CD45RA-negative fraction. These TCRs come from a man aged 18 to 30 in good health. Some clones in this sample may be carry-over from other donors' samples.

The chain uses TRBV10-3 and TRBJ2-7; D is undetermined. Germline CDR1 and CDR2: ENHRY and SYGVKD. The CDR3 consists of 15 residues. Trimming stripped 3 bases from V and 0 bases from J, with 12 bases between. CDR3 DNA: TGTGCCATCAGTGATGGCGGCCTGAGCTCCTACGAGCAGTACTTC. This translates into CAISDGGLSSYEQYF.

For this clone: Other DNA sequences in this specimen translate into the identical CDR3. The chain has TRBV5-1 and TRBJ2-5; TRBD1 agrees at 11 bases. The CDR3 has 14 amino acids. With V trimmed by 4 bases and J by 4 bases, 3 bases remained unmatched. CDR1 and CDR2 from the germline V gene are SGHRS and YFSETQ. The CDR3 protein is CASSPGTGGETQYF. The CDR3, as DNA: TGCGCCAGCAGCCCGGGGACAGGGGGAGAGACCCAGTACTTC. The full variable domain, in which reference TRBV5-1 and TRBJ2-5 provide the parts outside the CDR3, is KAGVTQTPRYLIKTRGQQVTLSCSPISGHRSVSWYQQTPGQGLQFLFEYFSETQRNKGNFPGRFSGRQFSNSRSEMNVSTLELGDSALYLCASSPGTGGETQYFGPGTRLLVL.

The chain uses TRBV5-1 and TRBJ2-7; TRBD1 matches at 7 bases. V was clipped by 6 bases and J by 4 bases; unmatched bases: 10. CDR3 length equals 14 residues. Looked up from germline, CDR1 is SGHRS and CDR2 is YFSETQ. CDR3 loop: CASKEATGIYEQYF. The CDR3 bases are TGCGCCAGCAAGGAGGCGACAGGGATTTACGAGCAGTACTTC. Full variable domain (missing parts from reference TRBV5-1 and TRBJ2-7): KAGVTQTPRYLIKTRGQQVTLSCSPISGHRSVSWYQQTPGQGLQFLFEYFSETQRNKGNFPGRFSGRQFSNSRSEMNVSTLELGDSALYLCASKEATGIYEQYFGPGTRLTVT.

The chain employs TRBV28 and TRBJ2-5; D not certain. In germline, CDR1 is MDHEN, CDR2 SYDVKM. Trimming removed 4 bases at V and 5 bases at J, with 17 bases between. The CDR3 runs to 15 residues. CDR3 protein: CASSSMDGRGETQYF. The CDR3 nucleotides read TGTGCCAGCAGTTCCATGGACGGGCGTGGGGAGACCCAGTACTTC.

The chain recombines TRBV7-9 with TRBJ2-2; TRBD1 matches at 7 bases. After removal of 5 bases from V and 0 bases from J, the junction contained 6 bases not matched to a gene. Germline CDR1 and CDR2: SEHNR and FQNEAQ (reference sequence). The CDR3 is 16 residues long. The CDR3 loop reads CASSGGGTANTGELFF. In DNA, the CDR3 is TGTGCCAGCAGCGGAGGTGGGACAGCGAACACCGGGGAGCTGTTTTTT. Full variable domain (rest looked up from reference TRBV7-9 and TRBJ2-2): DTGVSQNPRHKITKRGQNVTFRCDPISEHNRLYWYRQTLGQGPEFLTYFQNEAQLEKSRLLSDRFSAERPKGSFSTLEIQRTEQGDSAMYLCASSGGGTANTGELFFGEGSRLTVL.

This rearrangement joins TRBV4-3 to TRBJ2-4; TRBD1 is a possible D gene (5 bases). The CDR3 spans 17 residues. The germline V gene has CDR1 LGHNA and CDR2 YSLEER. V lost 4 bases, J lost 0 bases, and 16 bases lay in between. CDR3 bases: TGCGCCAGCAGCCCCGCTCTGGGGCCTCTAGCCAAAAACATTCAGTACTTC. This gives the protein CASSPALGPLAKNIQYF.

The chain joins TRBV5-1 to TRBJ2-7, with D hard to call. CDR3 length: 13 amino acids. Germline V lookup: CDR1 SGHRS, CDR2 YFSETQ. Between the trimmed V and J ends, which lost 1 base and 2 bases, there was a span of 7 bases. The CDR3 protein is CASSLTATYEQYF. The DNA of the CDR3 is TGCGCCAGCAGCTTGACAGCCACCTACGAGCAGTACTTC.

This chain joins TRBV6-5 and TRBJ2-5, with D maybe TRBD1 (6 bases). CDR3 length equals 12 residues. V lost 9 bases and J lost 7, with 15 bases in between. Germline V gene sequence: CDR1 MNHEY, CDR2 SVGAGI. CDR3 residues: CASKSQGRTQYF. The CDR3 DNA is TGTGCCAGTAAATCTCAGGGGAGGACCCAGTACTTC.

The gene calls are TRBV19 and TRBJ2-7, with 15 positions matching TRBD2. Germline V gene lookup returns CDR1 LNHDA and CDR2 SQIVND (reference sequence). The ends lost 1 base at V and 2 bases at J; junction bases unmatched: 0. CDR3 size: 16 residues. CDR3 sequence: CASSIGTSGRAYEQYF. CDR3 nucleotides: TGTGCCAGTAGTATAGGGACTAGCGGGAGGGCCTACGAGCAGTACTTC.